A single sample gave rise to the 30 T cell receptor beta chains below, sequenced in a study of OX40 agonist ivuxolimab in advanced cancers. Repertoires were generated with immunoSEQ multiplex PCR, while TCRdb's copy carries only in-frame clones and drops some. The repertoire has around 70,000 clones, just under 85% of them found once; the top ten carry more than 1.5%. The specimen was CD4+ or CD8+ T cells sorted from blood, collected in a trial of the OX40 agonist ivuxolimab. The receptors were gathered from an adult with an advanced solid tumor such as melanoma, head and neck, liver or kidney cancer.

The chain has TRBV30 and TRBJ2-5; D perhaps matches TRBD1 (6 bases). Trimming cost V 3 bases and J 4 bases, with 6 bases left between them. Per germline, CDR1 GTSNPN and CDR2 SVGIG (reference sequence). This CDR3 is 11 amino acids long. CDR3: CAWRGAETQYF. The CDR3 DNA reads as TGTGCCTGGAGGGGGGCAGAGACCCAGTACTTC. Full variable domain (missing parts from reference TRBV30 and TRBJ2-5): SQTIHQWPATLVQPVGSPLSLECTVEGTSNPNLYWYRQAAGRGLQLLFYSVGIGQISSEVPQNLSASRPQDRQFILSSKKLLLSDSGFYLCAWRGAETQYFGPGTRLLVL.

This chain links TRBV29-1 with TRBJ1-4, with 8 bases aligning to TRBD1. This CDR3 has 13 residues. J lost 8 bases, V lost 6 bases, and 8 bases had no gene match. Germline CDR1 reads SQVTM; CDR2 reads ANQGSEA. CDR3 residues: CSVQTGAEEKLFF. CDR3 bases: TGCAGCGTCCAGACAGGGGCGGAAGAAAAACTGTTTTTT. The full variable domain, in which reference TRBV29-1 and TRBJ1-4 provide the parts outside the CDR3, is SAVISQKPSRDICQRGTSLTIQCQVDSQVTMMFWYRQQPGQSLTLIATANQGSEATYESGFVIDKFPISRPNLTFSTLTVSNMSPEDSSIYLCSVQTGAEEKLFFGSGTQLSVL.

The rearrangement links TRBV18 to TRBJ1-1; no definite D call. Germline V CDR1 and CDR2: KGHSH, LQKENI. The length of the CDR3 is 16 residues. The V end lost 6 bases, the J end lost 3 bases, and 20 bases lay between the germline ends. CDR3: CASSTTSAELDTEAFF. The CDR3 DNA reads TGTGCCAGCTCTACTACTTCGGCCGAGTTGGACACTGAAGCTTTCTTT. Variable domain in full (rest from reference TRBV18 and TRBJ1-1): NAGVMQNPRHLVRRRGQEARLRCSPMKGHSHVYWYRQLPEEGLKFMVYLQKENIIDESGMPKERFSAEFPKEGPSILRIQQVVRGDSAAYFCASSTTSAELDTEAFFGQGTRLTVV.

This clone was recorded a few times. The chain joins TRBV4-3 to TRBJ1-2; the D gene is possibly TRBD1 (5 bases). The V end was cut by 2 bases, the J end by 6 bases, with 10 bases between. Germline V gene lookup returns CDR1 LGHNA and CDR2 YSLEER. The length of the CDR3 is 13 residues. DNA for the CDR3: TGCGCCAGCAGCCAAAGACGGGGGGATGGCTACACCTTC. Its translation: CASSQRRGDGYTF.

This chain's CDR3 is CASSQDGVGTGHYNEQFF. In DNA, the CDR3 is TGCGCCAGCAGCCAAGACGGGGTTGGGACAGGCCATTACAATGAGCAGTTCTTC. The chain carries TRBV4-1 and TRBJ2-1, with 8 bases lining up with TRBD1. J lost 4 bases, V lost 0 bases, and 11 bases had no gene match. The CDR3 length is 18 residues. Germline V gene sequence: CDR1 MGHRA, CDR2 YSYEKL.

V and J are TRBV7-9 and TRBJ2-3; D might be TRBD1 (6 bases). V was trimmed by 5 bases and J by 4 bases, leaving 16 bases between them. This CDR3 is built from 15 residues. The germline gives CDR1 SEHNR, CDR2 FQNEAQ (reference sequence). DNA for the CDR3: TGTGCCAGCAGCCCGGACAGCCGAACGGCAGATACGCAGTATTTT. This sequence encodes CASSPDSRTADTQYF.

The chain joins TRBV11-3 to TRBJ2-5, with D perhaps assigned TRBD1 or TRBD2 (6 bases each). V lost 3 bases to trimming and J lost 1 base, with 12 bases between them. Germline V lookup: CDR1 SGHNT, CDR2 YENEEA. The CDR3 is 15 residues long. CDR3 amino acids: CASSLSWGAQETQYF. CDR3 DNA sequence: TGTGCCAGCAGCTTGAGCTGGGGGGCCCAAGAGACCCAGTACTTC.

This clone was detected a few times. The sample has other DNA sequences that encode this CDR3 too. V and J are TRBV28 and TRBJ1-5; maybe TRBD1 (5 bases). The CDR3 is 15 amino acids. Per germline, CDR1 MDHEN and CDR2 SYDVKM. The V and J ends lost 3 bases and 0 bases respectively, with 9 bases between them. CDR3 loop: CASSLGGYSNQPQHF. The CDR3 nucleotides read TGTGCCAGCAGTTTGGGGGGATATAGCAATCAGCCCCAGCATTTT.

The chain has TRBV6-1 and TRBJ2-2; 10 bases agree with TRBD2. There are 19 residues in the CDR3. The V segment lost 1 base and the J segment 4 bases; nucleotides outside the gene matches: 12. The V gene's germline CDR1 is MNHNS and CDR2 SASEGT. For the CDR3, the DNA is TGTGCCAGCAGTGAAGGGGAGGCTAGCGGGAGAGGAGTCACCGGGGAGCTGTTTTTT. Its protein is CASSEGEASGRGVTGELFF.

This chain links TRBV7-2 with TRBJ2-7; the match to TRBD1 covers 7 bases. Germline lookup yields CDR1 SGHTA and CDR2 FQGNSA. The CDR3 is 15 amino acids. Trimming at V came to 0 bases and at J to 2 bases, leaving 4 bases not matched to a gene. The CDR3 reads CASSLAWTGTYEQYF. Here the CDR3 DNA reads TGTGCCAGCAGCTTAGCTTGGACAGGTACCTACGAGCAGTACTTC.

V gene TRBV5-3 combines with J gene TRBJ1-5, with unresolved D. TRBV5-3 carries the ORF label, with uncertain function. V gave up 2 bases and J gave up 2 bases, with 20 bases separating them. This CDR3 has 18 amino acids. The CDR3 DNA reads as TGTGCCAGAAGCTTCGCCAGGCTCCGGGGATGTGGCAATCAGCCCCAGCATTTT. Residues: CARSFARLRGCGNQPQHF.

The chain links TRBV27 to TRBJ2-5, with D possibly being TRBD1 or TRBD2 (6 bases each). Germline V CDR1 and CDR2: MNHEY, SMNVEV (reference sequence). The CDR3 length is 21 residues. Trimming took 7 bases from V and 5 from J, leaving 38 bases between them. CDR3: CASTGEKGTHCGIPGEETQYF. The CDR3, as DNA: TGTGCCAGCACAGGGGAGAAAGGGACTCACTGCGGGATTCCAGGAGAGGAGACCCAGTACTTC.

The CDR3 protein is CASSLAGSNEQFF. CDR3 DNA: TGTGCCAGCAGCTTAGCGGGTAGTAATGAGCAGTTCTTC. This chain joins TRBV11-3 and TRBJ2-1; D call uncertain. Germline lookup yields CDR1 SGHNT and CDR2 YENEEA. V was cut by 1 base and J by 7 bases, with 8 bases left in between. This CDR3 is 13 amino acids long.

The chain's CDR3 is CASSLSTGGGNEKLFF. CDR3 nucleotide sequence: TGCGCCAGCAGCTTGTCTACGGGGGGAGGGAATGAAAAACTGTTTTTT. The rearrangement joins TRBV5-1 to TRBJ1-4, with TRBD1 as a possible D gene (5 bases). Germline V gene lookup returns CDR1 SGHRS and CDR2 YFSETQ. This CDR3 spans 16 amino acids. V dropped 1 base and J dropped 5 bases, with 15 bases sitting between them. Full variable domain (remainder filled in from reference TRBV5-1 and TRBJ1-4): KAGVTQTPRYLIKTRGQQVTLSCSPISGHRSVSWYQQTPGQGLQFLFEYFSETQRNKGNFPGRFSGRQFSNSRSEMNVSTLELGDSALYLCASSLSTGGGNEKLFFGSGTQLSVL.

V gene TRBV6-1 combines with J gene TRBJ1-1; tentative D call: TRBD1 (6 bases). V lost 7 bases, J lost 0 bases, and 15 bases lay in between. This CDR3 spans 15 amino acids. The germline V gene has CDR1 MNHNS and CDR2 SASEGT. The CDR3 DNA reads as TGTGCCAGCATCCCACCGGGACATCTGAACACTGAAGCTTTCTTT. Its translation is CASIPPGHLNTEAFF.

The genes are TRBV18 and TRBJ1-1, with no clear D. Germline CDR1 and CDR2: KGHSH and LQKENI. Trimming pared 1 base from V and 1 base from J, leaving 4 bases between. The CDR3 has 13 residues. The CDR3: CASSPQQNTEAFF. The CDR3 bases are TGTGCCAGCTCACCACAACAGAACACTGAAGCTTTCTTT.

V gene TRBV5-6 combines with J gene TRBJ1-2; D is possibly TRBD1 (6 bases). Germline-derived CDR1 and CDR2 are SGHDT and YYEEEE. V was trimmed by 0 bases and J by 4 bases, leaving 16 bases between them. The CDR3 contains 16 residues. The CDR3 is CASSLAKRGDLYGYTF. CDR3 coding DNA: TGTGCCAGCAGCTTGGCCAAAAGGGGGGACCTCTATGGCTACACCTTC.

The chain is built from TRBV6-1 and TRBJ1-5; perhaps TRBD1 as D (6 bases). The germline V gene encodes CDR1 MNHNS and CDR2 SASEGT. The CDR3 runs 15 residues. Between the trimmed V and J ends, which lost 8 bases and 3 bases, there was a span of 17 bases. The CDR3 DNA reads TGTGCCAGCTGCTGGGAGACAGGAGCCAATCAGCCCCAGCATTTT. It specifies CASCWETGANQPQHF.

This clone was found many times. The genes are TRBV6-6 and TRBJ2-2; 7 nucleotides agree with TRBD1. Unmatched junction bases numbered 6, after V lost 6 bases and J lost 5 bases. Looked up from germline, CDR1 is MNHNY and CDR2 is SVGAGI (reference sequence). The CDR3 totals 14 residues. Here the CDR3 reads CASSSTQGTGELFF. CDR3 in DNA: TGTGCCAGCAGCTCAACACAGGGGACCGGGGAGCTGTTTTTT.

This chain joins TRBV5-8 and TRBJ1-5; maybe TRBD1 (5 bases). The V and J ends lost 0 bases and 4 bases respectively, with 14 bases between them. CDR1 and CDR2 from the germline V gene are SGHTS and YDEGEE. The CDR3 extends over 16 amino acids. CDR3 nucleotides: TGTGCCAGCAGCTTGGCCCCAGGGTCCAGGAATCAGCCCCAGCATTTT. Its protein is CASSLAPGSRNQPQHF. Full variable domain (missing parts from reference TRBV5-8 and TRBJ1-5): EAGVTQSPTHLIKTRGQQATLRCSPISGHTSVYWYQQALGLGLQFLLWYDEGEERNRGNFPPRFSGRQFPNYSSELNVNALELEDSALYLCASSLAPGSRNQPQHFGDGTRLSIL.

This chain joins TRBV29-1 and TRBJ2-6; D uncertain. CDR3 size: 13 residues. The germline V and J ends were trimmed by 4 bases and 0 bases, with 4 bases remaining between them. Germline V gene sequence: CDR1 SQVTM, CDR2 ANQGSEA. CDR3 residues: CSVVLSGANVLTF. The CDR3 DNA follows: TGCAGCGTTGTTCTCTCTGGGGCCAACGTCCTGACTTTC.

This clone was seen more than once but under ten times. V usage is TRBV15 and J usage is TRBJ2-7; 10 nucleotides agree with TRBD1. J lost 9 bases, V lost 8 bases, and 10 bases had no gene match. The CDR3 runs to 13 residues. From germline, CDR1 is LNHNV and CDR2 YYDKDF (reference sequence). CDR3 sequence: CATGDRGGAGQYF. The CDR3 DNA follows: TGTGCCACCGGGGACAGGGGAGGGGCCGGGCAGTACTTC.

This clone has a handful of counts. The gene calls are TRBV5-1 and TRBJ2-1; no reliable D call. There are 13 residues in the CDR3. With 0 bases removed from V and 5 bases from J, the gap between germline ends came to 6 bases. Germline assignment: CDR1 SGHRS and CDR2 YFSETQ. The CDR3 DNA is TGCGCCAGCAGCTTGGACACCAACAATGAGCAGTTCTTC. Encoded protein: CASSLDTNNEQFF.

The chain joins TRBV5-1 to TRBJ2-1, with no clear D. Trimming pared 4 bases from V and 4 bases from J, leaving 18 bases between. This CDR3 is 16 amino acids long. CDR1 and CDR2 (germline): SGHRS, YFSETQ. The CDR3 reads CASSDRARAKYNEQFF. DNA for the CDR3: TGCGCCAGCAGCGATAGGGCACGGGCCAAGTACAATGAGCAGTTCTTC.

This clone has just one count. The CDR3 loop reads CASSRQRATYEQYF. Written as DNA, the CDR3 is TGTGCCAGCAGTCGCCAGCGGGCTACCTACGAGCAGTACTTC. The genes are TRBV6-5 and TRBJ2-7; TRBD2 might be the D (6 bases). The CDR3 runs to 14 residues. Germline-derived CDR1 and CDR2 are MNHEY and SVGAGI. V was pared by 5 bases and J by 2 bases, with 13 bases between.

CDR3 bases: TGTGCCAGCAGCTTAAACCCCAGGGCCCACGAGCAGTACTTC. Residues: CASSLNPRAHEQYF. The chain has TRBV13 and TRBJ2-7; the D gene is possibly TRBD1 (5 bases). The V end lost 2 bases, the J end lost 5 bases, and 13 bases lay between the germline ends. This CDR3 is built from 14 residues. The germline V gene encodes CDR1 PRHDT and CDR2 FYEKMQ (reference sequence).

V gene TRBV19 combines with J gene TRBJ1-5; D uncertain. CDR1 is LNHDA, CDR2 SQIVND, per germline (reference sequence). The CDR3 runs to 15 residues. V dropped 9 bases and J dropped 0 bases, with 15 bases sitting between them. CDR3 residues: CASGPPDLSNQPQHF. The CDR3 nucleotides are TGTGCCAGCGGTCCCCCGGATCTTAGCAATCAGCCCCAGCATTTT.

The DNA for the CDR3 is TGTGCCAGCAATCTGGGGGCTACTGGAAACACCATATATTTT. It is translated as CASNLGATGNTIYF. The chain combines TRBV5-6 with TRBJ1-3, with a tentative D call TRBD1 (6 bases). V lost 6 bases to trimming and J lost 2 bases, with 12 bases between them. The V gene's germline CDR1 is SGHDT and CDR2 YYEEEE. This CDR3 is 14 amino acids long.

This clone was found a few times. The genes are TRBV5-4 and TRBJ2-7; 7 bases line up with TRBD2. This CDR3 has 14 residues. Germline V gives CDR1 SGHNT, CDR2 YYREEE (reference sequence). Trimming removed 4 bases from V and 2 bases from J; junction bases left unmatched: 6. CDR3 bases: TGTGCCAGCAGCGCGGGACTACCCCCCTACGAGCAGTACTTC. The encoded protein is CASSAGLPPYEQYF.

The chain employs TRBV5-6 and TRBJ2-5; no clear D gene. This CDR3 region has 15 residues. V lost 0 bases to trimming and J lost 3 bases, with 12 bases between them. Germline CDR1 is SGHDT and CDR2 is YYEEEE. In nucleotides, the CDR3 is TGTGCCAGCAGCTTGGCCATAGCTTCTAAAGAGACCCAGTACTTC. Its protein is CASSLAIASKETQYF.